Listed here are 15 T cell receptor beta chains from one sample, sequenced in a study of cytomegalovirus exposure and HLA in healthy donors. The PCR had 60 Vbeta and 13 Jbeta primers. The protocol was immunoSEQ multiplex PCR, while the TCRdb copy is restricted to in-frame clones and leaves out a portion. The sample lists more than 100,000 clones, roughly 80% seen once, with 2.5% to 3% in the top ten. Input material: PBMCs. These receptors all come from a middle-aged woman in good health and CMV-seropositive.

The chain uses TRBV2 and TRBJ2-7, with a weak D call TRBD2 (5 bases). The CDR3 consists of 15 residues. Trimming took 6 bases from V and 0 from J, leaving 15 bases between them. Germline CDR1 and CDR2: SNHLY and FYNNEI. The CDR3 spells CASRMGAMHSYEQYF. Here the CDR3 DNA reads TGTGCCAGCAGGATGGGAGCCATGCACTCCTACGAGCAGTACTTC.

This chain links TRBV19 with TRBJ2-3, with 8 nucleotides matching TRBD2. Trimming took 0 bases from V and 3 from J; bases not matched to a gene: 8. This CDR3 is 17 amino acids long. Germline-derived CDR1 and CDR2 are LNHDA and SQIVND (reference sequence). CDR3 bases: TGTGCCAGTAGTATAGAAAGCGGGAGCCTTTGGACAGATACGCAGTATTTT. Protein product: CASSIESGSLWTDTQYF.

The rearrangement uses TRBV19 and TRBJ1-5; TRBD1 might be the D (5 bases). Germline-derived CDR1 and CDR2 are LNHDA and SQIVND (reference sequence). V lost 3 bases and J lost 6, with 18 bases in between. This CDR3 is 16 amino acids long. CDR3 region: CASSINSLSRGQPQHF. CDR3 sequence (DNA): TGTGCCAGTAGTATTAACTCTTTGTCAAGGGGTCAGCCCCAGCATTTT.

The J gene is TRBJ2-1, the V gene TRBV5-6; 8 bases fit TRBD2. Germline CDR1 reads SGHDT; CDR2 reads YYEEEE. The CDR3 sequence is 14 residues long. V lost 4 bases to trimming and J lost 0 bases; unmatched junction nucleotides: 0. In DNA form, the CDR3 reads TGTGCCAGCAGCACTAGCGGCTCCTACAATGAGCAGTTCTTC. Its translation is CASSTSGSYNEQFF.

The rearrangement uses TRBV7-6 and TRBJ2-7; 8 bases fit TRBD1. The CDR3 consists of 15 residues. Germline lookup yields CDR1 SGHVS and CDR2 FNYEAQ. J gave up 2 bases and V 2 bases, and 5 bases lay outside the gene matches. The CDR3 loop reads CASSLSGTGAYEQYF. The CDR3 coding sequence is TGTGCCAGCAGCTTATCCGGGACAGGAGCCTACGAGCAGTACTTC.

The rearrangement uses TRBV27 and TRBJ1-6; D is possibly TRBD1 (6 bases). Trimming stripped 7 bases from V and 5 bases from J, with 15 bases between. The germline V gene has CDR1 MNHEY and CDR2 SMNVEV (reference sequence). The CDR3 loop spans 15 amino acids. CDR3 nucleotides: TGTGCCAGCACCCGACAGGTTACAAATAATTCACCCCTCCACTTT. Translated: CASTRQVTNNSPLHF.

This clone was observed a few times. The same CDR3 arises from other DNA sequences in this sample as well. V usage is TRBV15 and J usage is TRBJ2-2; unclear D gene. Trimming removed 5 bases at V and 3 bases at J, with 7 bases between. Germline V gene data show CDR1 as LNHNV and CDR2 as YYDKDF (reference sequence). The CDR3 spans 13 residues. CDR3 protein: CATSSLYTGELFF. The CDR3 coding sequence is TGTGCCACCAGCTCCCTGTACACCGGGGAGCTGTTTTTT. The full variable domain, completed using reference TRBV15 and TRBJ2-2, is DAMVIQNPRYQVTQFGKPVTLSCSQTLNHNVMYWYQQKSSQAPKLLFHYYDKDFNNEADTPDNFQSRRPNTSFCFLDIRSPGLGDTAMYLCATSSLYTGELFFGEGSRLTVL.

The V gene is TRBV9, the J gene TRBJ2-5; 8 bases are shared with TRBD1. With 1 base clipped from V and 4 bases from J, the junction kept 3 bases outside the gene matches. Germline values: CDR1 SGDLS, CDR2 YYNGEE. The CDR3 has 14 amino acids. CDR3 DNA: TGTGCCAGCAGCGTAACAGGGGGTCGAGAGACCCAGTACTTC. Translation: CASSVTGGRETQYF.

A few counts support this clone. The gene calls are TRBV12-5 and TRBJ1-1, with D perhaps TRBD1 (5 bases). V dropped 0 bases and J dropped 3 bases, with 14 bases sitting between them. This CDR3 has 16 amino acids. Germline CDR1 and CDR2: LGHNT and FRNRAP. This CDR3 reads CASGLVSSGSDTEAFF. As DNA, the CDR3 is TGTGCTAGTGGTTTGGTATCCTCAGGGTCTGACACTGAAGCTTTCTTT.

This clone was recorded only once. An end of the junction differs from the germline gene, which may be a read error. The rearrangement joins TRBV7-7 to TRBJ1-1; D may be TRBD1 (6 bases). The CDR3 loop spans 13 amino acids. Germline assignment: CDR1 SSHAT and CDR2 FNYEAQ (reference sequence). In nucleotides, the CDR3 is TGTGCTAGCAGCCCACAGGGCAGCACTGAAGCTTTCTTT. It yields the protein CASSPQGSTEAFF.

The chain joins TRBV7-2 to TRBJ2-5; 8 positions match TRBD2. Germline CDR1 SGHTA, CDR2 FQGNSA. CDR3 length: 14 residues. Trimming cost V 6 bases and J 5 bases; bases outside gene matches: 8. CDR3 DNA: TGTGCCAGCAGGTCAAGCGGGGGAGGGGAGACCCAGTACTTC. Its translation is CASRSSGGGETQYF.

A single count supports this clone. The CDR3 is CASTTTPNYGYTF. Written as DNA, the CDR3 is TGTGCCAGCACAACGACACCAAACTATGGCTACACCTTC. V is TRBV2 and J is TRBJ1-2; D is unresolved. The germline gives CDR1 SNHLY, CDR2 FYNNEI. V was shortened by 7 bases and J by 2 bases, with 11 bases between the two germline ends. The CDR3 is 13 residues long.

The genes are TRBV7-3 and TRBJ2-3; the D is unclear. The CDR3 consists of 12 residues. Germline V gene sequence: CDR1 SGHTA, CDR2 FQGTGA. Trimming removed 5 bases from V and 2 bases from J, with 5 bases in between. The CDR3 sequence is CASSPYTDTQYF. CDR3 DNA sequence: TGTGCCAGCAGCCCGTACACAGATACGCAGTATTTT.

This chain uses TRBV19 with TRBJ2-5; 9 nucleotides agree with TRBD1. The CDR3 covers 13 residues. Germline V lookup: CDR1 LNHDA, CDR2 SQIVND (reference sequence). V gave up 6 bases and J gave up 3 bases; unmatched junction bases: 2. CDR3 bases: TGTGCCAGTAGCTGGGACAGGGAAGAGACCCAGTACTTC. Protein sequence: CASSWDREETQYF.

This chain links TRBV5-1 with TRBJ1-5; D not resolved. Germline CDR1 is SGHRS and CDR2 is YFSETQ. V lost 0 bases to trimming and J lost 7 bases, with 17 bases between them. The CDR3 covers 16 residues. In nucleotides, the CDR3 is TGCGCCAGCAGCTTGGGAGCTTCGGGTAAAGGACAGCCCCAGCATTTT. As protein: CASSLGASGKGQPQHF.